This T cell receptor (beta chain) was retrieved from a study of T cell changes during pregnancy in multiple sclerosis. The table came from immunoSEQ multiplex PCR; TCRdb's copy has only in-frame clones and leaves some out. The sample records about 44,000 clones, 80% to 95% being singletons. V was pared by 3 bases and J by 1 base, with 3 bases of the junction left unmatched. Germline V gene sequence: CDR1 SGHRS, CDR2 YFSETQ. The CDR3 has 16 residues. The source of this sequence is a female donor with multiple sclerosis, enrolled in a pregnancy study. The input for sequencing was CD4+ T cells from peripheral blood mononuclear cells, taken in the first trimester of pregnancy. The V call is TRBV5-1, the J call TRBJ1-5, with 11 bases matching TRBD1. The CDR3 bases are TGCGCCAGCAGCTCCGGGACAGGGGGGAGCAATCAGCCCCAGCATTTT. Residues: CASSSGTGGSNQPQHF. Combining the CDR3 with reference TRBV5-1 and TRBJ1-5 gives the whole variable domain KAGVTQTPRYLIKTRGQQVTLSCSPISGHRSVSWYQQTPGQGLQFLFEYFSETQRNKGNFPGRFSGRQFSNSRSEMNVSTLELGDSALYLCASSSGTGGSNQPQHFGDGTRLSIL.